This TCR beta chain was profiled in a study of naive and memory T cell subsets. Both TRBC1 and TRBC2 were covered by a beta constant-region primer of two equimolar oligonucleotides. TCRdb processed the UMI-ligation and nested PCR reads anew with MiXCR; each CDR3 protein has one entry. The table has tens of thousands of distinct CDR3 sequences, 10% to 15% seen once. The CDR3 is 12 amino acids. Germline V gene lookup returns CDR1 MNHNY and CDR2 SVGAGI (reference sequence). Trimming left V 11 bases short and J 7 bases short, with 12 bases between. This clonotype has a count of ten or more. The chain carries TRBV6-6 and TRBJ1-6; D is ambiguous. The origin of this receptor is a human donor in good health. The sequenced sample consisted of central memory CD4+ T cells from blood. The CDR3 region is CAATAPNSPLHF. The CDR3 DNA follows: TGTGCCGCAACAGCTCCCAATTCACCCCTCCACTTT.